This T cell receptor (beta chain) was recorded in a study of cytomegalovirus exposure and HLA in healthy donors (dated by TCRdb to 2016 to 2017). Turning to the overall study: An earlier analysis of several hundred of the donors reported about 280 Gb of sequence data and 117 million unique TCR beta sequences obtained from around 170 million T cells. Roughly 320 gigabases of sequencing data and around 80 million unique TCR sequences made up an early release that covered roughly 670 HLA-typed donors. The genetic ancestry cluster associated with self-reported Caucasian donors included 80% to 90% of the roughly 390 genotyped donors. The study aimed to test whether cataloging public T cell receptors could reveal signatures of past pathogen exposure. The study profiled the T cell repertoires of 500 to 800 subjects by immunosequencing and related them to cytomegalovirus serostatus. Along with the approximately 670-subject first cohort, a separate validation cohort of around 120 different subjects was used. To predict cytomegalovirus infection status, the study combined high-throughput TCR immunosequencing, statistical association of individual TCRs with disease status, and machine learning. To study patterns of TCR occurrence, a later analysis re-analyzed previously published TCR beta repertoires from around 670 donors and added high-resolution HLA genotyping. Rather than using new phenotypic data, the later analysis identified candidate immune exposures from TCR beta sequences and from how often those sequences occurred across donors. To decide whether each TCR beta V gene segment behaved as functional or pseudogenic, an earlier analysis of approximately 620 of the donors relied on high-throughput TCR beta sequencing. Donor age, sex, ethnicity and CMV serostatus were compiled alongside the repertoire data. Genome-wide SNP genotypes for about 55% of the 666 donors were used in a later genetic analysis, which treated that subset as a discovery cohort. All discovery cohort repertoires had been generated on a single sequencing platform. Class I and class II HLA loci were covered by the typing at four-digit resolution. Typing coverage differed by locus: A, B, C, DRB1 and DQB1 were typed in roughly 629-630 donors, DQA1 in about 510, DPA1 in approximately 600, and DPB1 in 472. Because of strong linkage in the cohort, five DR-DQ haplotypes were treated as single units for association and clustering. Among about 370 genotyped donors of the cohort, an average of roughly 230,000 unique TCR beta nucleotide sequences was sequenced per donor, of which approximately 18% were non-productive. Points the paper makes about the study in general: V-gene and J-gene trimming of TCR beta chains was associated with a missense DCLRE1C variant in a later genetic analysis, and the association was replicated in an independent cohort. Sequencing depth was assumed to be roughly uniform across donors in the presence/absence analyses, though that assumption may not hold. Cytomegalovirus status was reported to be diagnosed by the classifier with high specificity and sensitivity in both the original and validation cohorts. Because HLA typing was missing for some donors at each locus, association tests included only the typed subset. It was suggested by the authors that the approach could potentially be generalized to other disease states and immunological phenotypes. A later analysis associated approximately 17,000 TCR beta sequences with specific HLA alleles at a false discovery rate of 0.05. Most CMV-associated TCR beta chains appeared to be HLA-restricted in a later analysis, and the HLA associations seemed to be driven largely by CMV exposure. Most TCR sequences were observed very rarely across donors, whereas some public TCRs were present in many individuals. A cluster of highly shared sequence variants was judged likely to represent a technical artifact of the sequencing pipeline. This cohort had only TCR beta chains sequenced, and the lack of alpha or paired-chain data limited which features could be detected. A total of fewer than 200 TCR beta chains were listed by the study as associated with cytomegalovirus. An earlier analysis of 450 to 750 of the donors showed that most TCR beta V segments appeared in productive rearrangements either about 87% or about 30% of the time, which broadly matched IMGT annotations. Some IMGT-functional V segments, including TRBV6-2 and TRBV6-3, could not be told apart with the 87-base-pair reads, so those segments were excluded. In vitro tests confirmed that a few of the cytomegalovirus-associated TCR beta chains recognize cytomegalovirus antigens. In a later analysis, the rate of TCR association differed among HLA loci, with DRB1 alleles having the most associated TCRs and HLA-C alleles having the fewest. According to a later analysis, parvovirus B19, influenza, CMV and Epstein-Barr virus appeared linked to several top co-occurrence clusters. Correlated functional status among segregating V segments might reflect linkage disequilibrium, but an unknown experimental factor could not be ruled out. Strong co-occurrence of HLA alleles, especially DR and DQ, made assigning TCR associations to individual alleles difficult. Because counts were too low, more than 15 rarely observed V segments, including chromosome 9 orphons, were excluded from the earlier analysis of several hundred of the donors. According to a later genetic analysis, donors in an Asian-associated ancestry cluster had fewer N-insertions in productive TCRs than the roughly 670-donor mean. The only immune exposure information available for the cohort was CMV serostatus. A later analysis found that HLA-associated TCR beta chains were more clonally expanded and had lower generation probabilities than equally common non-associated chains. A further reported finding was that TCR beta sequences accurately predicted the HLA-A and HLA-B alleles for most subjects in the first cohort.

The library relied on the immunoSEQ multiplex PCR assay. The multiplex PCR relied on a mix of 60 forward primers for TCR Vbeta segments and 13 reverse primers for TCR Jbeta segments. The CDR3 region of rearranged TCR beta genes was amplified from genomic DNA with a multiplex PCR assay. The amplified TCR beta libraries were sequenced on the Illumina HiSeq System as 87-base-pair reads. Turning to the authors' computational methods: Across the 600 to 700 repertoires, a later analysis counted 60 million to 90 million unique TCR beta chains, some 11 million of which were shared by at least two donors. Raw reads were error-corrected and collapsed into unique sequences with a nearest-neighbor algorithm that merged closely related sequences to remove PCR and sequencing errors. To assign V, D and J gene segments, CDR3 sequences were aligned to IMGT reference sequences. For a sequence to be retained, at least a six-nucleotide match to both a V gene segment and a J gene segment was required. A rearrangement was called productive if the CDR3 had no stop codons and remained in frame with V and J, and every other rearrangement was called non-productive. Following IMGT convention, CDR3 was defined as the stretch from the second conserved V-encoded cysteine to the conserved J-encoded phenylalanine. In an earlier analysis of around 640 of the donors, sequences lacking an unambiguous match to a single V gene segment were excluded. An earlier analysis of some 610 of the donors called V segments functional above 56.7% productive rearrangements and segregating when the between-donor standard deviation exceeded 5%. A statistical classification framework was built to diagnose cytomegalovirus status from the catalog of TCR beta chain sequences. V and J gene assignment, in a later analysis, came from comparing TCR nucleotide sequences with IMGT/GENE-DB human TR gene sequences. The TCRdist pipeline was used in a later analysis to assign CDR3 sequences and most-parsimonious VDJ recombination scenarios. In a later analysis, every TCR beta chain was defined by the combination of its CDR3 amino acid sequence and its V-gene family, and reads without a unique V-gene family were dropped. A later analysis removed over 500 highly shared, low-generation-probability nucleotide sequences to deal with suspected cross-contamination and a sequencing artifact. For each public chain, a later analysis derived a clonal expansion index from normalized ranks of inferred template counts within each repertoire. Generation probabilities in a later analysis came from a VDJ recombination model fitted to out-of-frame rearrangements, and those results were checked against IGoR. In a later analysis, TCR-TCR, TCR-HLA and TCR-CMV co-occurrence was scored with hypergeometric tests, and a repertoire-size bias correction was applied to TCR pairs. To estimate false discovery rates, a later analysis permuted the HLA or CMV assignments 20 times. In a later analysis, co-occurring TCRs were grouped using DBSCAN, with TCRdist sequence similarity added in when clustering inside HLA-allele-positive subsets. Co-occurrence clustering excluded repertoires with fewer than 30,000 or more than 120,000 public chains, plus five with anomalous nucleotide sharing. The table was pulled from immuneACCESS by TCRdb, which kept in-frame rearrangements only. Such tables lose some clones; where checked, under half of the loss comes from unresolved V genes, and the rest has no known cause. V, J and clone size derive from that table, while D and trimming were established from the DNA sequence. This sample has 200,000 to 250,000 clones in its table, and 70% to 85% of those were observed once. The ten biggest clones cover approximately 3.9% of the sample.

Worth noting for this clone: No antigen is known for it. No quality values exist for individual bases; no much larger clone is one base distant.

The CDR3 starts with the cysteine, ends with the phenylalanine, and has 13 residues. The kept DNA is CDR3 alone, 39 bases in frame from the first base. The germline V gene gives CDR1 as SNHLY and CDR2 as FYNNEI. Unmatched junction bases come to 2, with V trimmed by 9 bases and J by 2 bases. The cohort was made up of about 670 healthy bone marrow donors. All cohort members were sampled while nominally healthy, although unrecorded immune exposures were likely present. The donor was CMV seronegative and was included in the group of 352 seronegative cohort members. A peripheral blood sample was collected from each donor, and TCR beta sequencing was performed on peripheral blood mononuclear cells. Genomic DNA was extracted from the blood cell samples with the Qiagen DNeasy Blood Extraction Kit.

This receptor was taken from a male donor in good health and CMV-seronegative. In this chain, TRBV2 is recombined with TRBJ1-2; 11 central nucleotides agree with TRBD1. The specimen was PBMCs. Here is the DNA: TGTGCCAGTAGGACAGGGGGCAACTATGGCTACACCTTC. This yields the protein CASRTGGNYGYTF. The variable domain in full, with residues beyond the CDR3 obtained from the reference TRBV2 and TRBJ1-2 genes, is EPEVTQTPSHQVTQMGQEVILRCVPISNHLYFYWYRQILGQKVEFLVSFYNNEISEKSEIFDDQFSVERPDGSNFTLKIRSTKLEDSAMYFCASRTGGNYGYTFGSGTRLTVV.